This entry lists 18 T cell receptor beta chains sequenced from one sample in a study of shared clonotypes between healthy human individuals. The protocol was immunoSEQ multiplex PCR, while the TCRdb copy is restricted to in-frame clones and leaves out a portion. The sample holds 200,000 to 250,000 clones, about 69% seen once. The sequencing input was memory CD4+ T cells sorted from blood. Regarding subset: CD45RA-negative fraction. All receptors derive from a young man in good health.

The J gene is TRBJ2-1, the V gene TRBV5-1; 9 bases align to TRBD2. V lost 0 bases to trimming and J lost 8 bases; unmatched junction nucleotides: 6. The germline V gene encodes CDR1 SGHRS and CDR2 YFSETQ. There are 15 residues in the CDR3. The CDR3 spells CASSLAGGRAHEQFF. CDR3 sequence (DNA): TGCGCCAGCAGCTTGGCTGGCGGGAGGGCCCATGAGCAGTTCTTC.

The chain uses TRBV7-9 and TRBJ1-2; unclear D gene. Germline CDR1 and CDR2: SEHNR and FQNEAQ (reference sequence). V was pared by 0 bases and J by 7 bases, with 6 bases between. The CDR3 consists of 12 residues. CDR3 sequence (DNA): TGTGCCAGCAGCTTAGCGCGAGTTGGCTACACCTTC. Amino acids: CASSLARVGYTF.

The chain uses TRBV5-4 and TRBJ2-2, with 8 bases that match TRBD1. Germline V CDR1 and CDR2: SGHNT, YYREEE (reference sequence). The ends lost 2 bases at V and 2 bases at J; junction bases unmatched: 2. The length of the CDR3 is 15 residues. The CDR3: CASSLGTGNTGELFF. CDR3 bases: TGTGCCAGCAGCTTAGGGACAGGCAACACCGGGGAGCTGTTTTTT.

The V and J genes are TRBV30 and TRBJ2-1; TRBD2 is a possible D gene (5 bases). The germline V gene has CDR1 GTSNPN and CDR2 SVGIG (reference sequence). Deletions cut 5 bases from V and 5 bases from J, with 13 bases between. This CDR3 region has 13 residues. CDR3 loop: CAWYREGDNEQFF. The CDR3 bases are TGTGCCTGGTACCGTGAGGGTGACAATGAGCAGTTCTTC.

V usage is TRBV18 and J usage is TRBJ2-1, with 10 bases that match TRBD2. V gave up 7 bases and J gave up 7 bases; unmatched junction bases: 13. There are 16 residues in the CDR3. Germline assignment: CDR1 KGHSH and CDR2 LQKENI. The CDR3 sequence is CASLESSGRAGNEQFF. Written as DNA, the CDR3 is TGTGCCAGCTTGGAATCCAGCGGGAGGGCGGGGAATGAGCAGTTCTTC.

The chain couples TRBV15 to TRBJ2-1, with 9 bases that match TRBD1. The CDR3 sequence is 15 residues long. J gave up 8 bases and V 1 base, and 6 bases lay outside the gene matches. Germline CDR1 LNHNV, CDR2 YYDKDF (reference sequence). CDR3 region: CATSRAGTGSDEQFF. The DNA of the CDR3 is TGTGCCACCAGCAGAGCCGGGACAGGGTCCGATGAGCAGTTCTTC.

The chain carries TRBV4-1 and TRBJ2-2, with TRBD1 as a possible D gene (6 bases). Trimming removed 2 bases from V and 1 base from J, with 11 bases in between. Per the germline V gene, CDR1 is MGHRA and CDR2 is YSYEKL. There are 16 residues in the CDR3. This chain's CDR3 is CASSQKGRGNTGELFF. CDR3 sequence (DNA): TGCGCCAGCAGCCAAAAAGGCAGGGGGAACACCGGGGAGCTGTTTTTT.

This clone appeared many times. Other nucleotide sequences in the sample specify the same CDR3. The gene calls are TRBV6-5 and TRBJ1-5; D is undetermined. CDR1 and CDR2 from the germline V gene are MNHEY and SVGAGI. Deletions cut 0 bases from V and 0 bases from J, with 6 bases between. The CDR3 covers 15 residues. As DNA, the CDR3 is TGTGCCAGCAGTTACTCAGGGAGTAGCAATCAGCCCCAGCATTTT. Translation: CASSYSGSSNQPQHF.

The rearrangement uses TRBV5-8 and TRBJ2-3; the match to TRBD2 covers 16 bases. CDR1 SGHTS and CDR2 YDEGEE come from the germline V gene. With V trimmed by 4 bases and J by 5 bases, 4 bases remained unmatched. This CDR3 has 16 amino acids. The CDR3 is CASSKGLAGGKDTQYF. The CDR3 region has the DNA TGTGCCAGCAGCAAGGGACTAGCGGGAGGGAAAGATACGCAGTATTTT.

This clone was detected only a few times. This chain joins TRBV6-6 and TRBJ2-3; no clear D. V lost 2 bases, J lost 0 bases, and 9 bases lay in between. Per germline, CDR1 MNHNY and CDR2 SVGAGI (reference sequence). This CDR3 comprises 15 residues. The CDR3 region has the DNA TGTGCCAGCAGTTACGGGCTGCCTAGCACAGATACGCAGTATTTT. Protein product: CASSYGLPSTDTQYF.

The chain couples TRBV15 to TRBJ1-5; no reliable D call. Deletions cut 1 base from V and 7 bases from J, with 17 bases between. Germline lookup yields CDR1 LNHNV and CDR2 YYDKDF (reference sequence). This CDR3 has 16 amino acids. The CDR3 spells CATSRGSTAVGQPQHF. The CDR3 coding sequence is TGTGCCACCAGCAGAGGATCGACTGCCGTCGGGCAGCCCCAGCATTTT.

The chain links TRBV10-3 to TRBJ2-3, with D uncertain. In germline, CDR1 is ENHRY, CDR2 SYGVKD. Trimming cost V 3 bases and J 4 bases, with 14 bases left between them. The CDR3 contains 15 residues. CDR3 in amino acids: CAISDSQDPADTQYF. The CDR3 DNA sequence: TGTGCCATCAGTGATTCTCAAGACCCGGCAGATACGCAGTATTTT.

The chain is built from TRBV5-6 and TRBJ1-4; perhaps TRBD1 as D (5 bases). CDR1 and CDR2 from the germline V gene are SGHDT and YYEEEE. The CDR3 is 16 amino acids. V gave up 4 bases and J gave up 7 bases, with 20 bases separating them. The CDR3 is CASSLLPGLGSEKLFF. As DNA, the CDR3 is TGTGCCAGCAGCCTACTACCGGGACTAGGATCTGAAAAACTGTTTTTT.

The chain combines TRBV9 with TRBJ2-1; 9 nucleotides agree with TRBD1. CDR3 length: 16 amino acids. Germline loops: CDR1 SGDLS, CDR2 YYNGEE. V gave up 4 bases and J gave up 1 base; unmatched junction bases: 6. In nucleotides, the CDR3 is TGTGCCAGCAGCCCAAGGACAGGGGTGTCCTACAATGAGCAGTTCTTC. Amino acid sequence: CASSPRTGVSYNEQFF.

The table lists this clone with a count of one. The chain carries TRBV5-4 and TRBJ2-1, with 9 positions matching TRBD2. The CDR3 runs 17 residues. Germline lookup yields CDR1 SGHNT and CDR2 YYREEE (reference sequence). J gave up 9 bases and V 0 bases, and 13 bases lay outside the gene matches. CDR3 DNA: TGTGCCAGCAGCTTGGGTCCCCTAGCGGGACCAGGGGCTGAGCAGTTCTTC. Protein sequence: CASSLGPLAGPGAEQFF.

The chain couples TRBV28 to TRBJ2-7; no definite D call. Between the trimmed V and J ends, which lost 4 bases and 2 bases, there was a span of 6 bases. This CDR3 region has 12 residues. Germline values: CDR1 MDHEN, CDR2 SYDVKM. The CDR3 loop reads CASSSPTYEQYF. The CDR3 nucleotides are TGTGCCAGCAGTTCCCCTACCTACGAGCAGTACTTC.

This clone was detected a few times. This sample also contains other DNA sequences that code for the same CDR3. V usage is TRBV18 and J usage is TRBJ2-3; no definite D call. Germline values: CDR1 KGHSH, CDR2 LQKENI. The CDR3 has 12 residues. Deletions cut 6 bases from V and 1 base from J, with 5 bases between. The CDR3 protein is CASSPGTDTQYF. CDR3 DNA sequence: TGTGCCAGCTCTCCTGGCACAGATACGCAGTATTTT. Full variable domain (rest looked up from reference TRBV18 and TRBJ2-3): NAGVMQNPRHLVRRRGQEARLRCSPMKGHSHVYWYRQLPEEGLKFMVYLQKENIIDESGMPKERFSAEFPKEGPSILRIQQVVRGDSAAYFCASSPGTDTQYFGPGTRLTVL.

The rearrangement uses TRBV6-5 and TRBJ1-5; D is perhaps TRBD1 (6 bases). CDR1 is MNHEY, CDR2 SVGAGI, per germline. Between the trimmed V and J ends, which lost 5 bases and 6 bases, there was a span of 11 bases. The CDR3 is 13 amino acids. CDR3 nucleotides: TGTGCCAGCAGTATACAGGGTCCTCAGCCCCAGCATTTT. It translates to CASSIQGPQPQHF.